This T cell receptor (beta chain) was recovered during a study of cytomegalovirus exposure and HLA in healthy donors. As for the study in general: As an earlier analysis found, about 200 million T cells yielded about 120 million unique TCR beta sequences.

V shed 5 bases and J 6 bases; nucleotides not matched to a gene: 10. Germline loops: CDR1 SGHNT, CDR2 YENEEA. This CDR3 region has 16 residues. PCR used 60 Vbeta primers and 13 Jbeta primers. Clones were sequenced by immunoSEQ multiplex PCR, and TCRdb holds only the in-frame ones, with some missing. In the table there are fewer than 250,000 clones, 82% of which are singletons. A single count supports this clone. Material: PBMCs. The chain joins TRBV11-3 to TRBJ2-7, with 13 bases aligning to TRBD2. This sequence originates from a middle-aged man in good health and CMV-seropositive. The CDR3 loop reads CASSDRTSGRPLEQYV. The CDR3 coding sequence is TGTGCCAGCAGCGATCGGACTAGCGGGAGACCGCTCGAGCAGTACGTC.